The entry below describes one T cell receptor beta chain. Antigen specificity is unknown. The whole isolated RNA underwent reverse transcription, so sequencing captured expressed TCRB transcripts. Assay: immunoSEQ multiplex PCR; the TCRdb copy retains only in-frame clones and omits some. The sample records about 290,000 clones, about 8.5% being singletons. The sample originates from a study of beta chain features in type 1 diabetes. Findings of the study overall: In every one of the four CD4+ subsets, TCRB CDR3s were moderately but significantly shorter in Type 1 diabetes patients.

The length of the CDR3 is 12 residues. The sequence was obtained from a woman in her late teens or twenties in good health. The sample comprised central memory CD4+ T cells from blood. The rearrangement uses TRBV12-2 and TRBJ2-1; TRBD2, the table's D call, was not compared with the DNA. TRBV12-2 is flagged as a pseudogene. Written as DNA, the CDR3 is TGTGCCAGCAGCTTAGTTGGGACTTATCAGTTCTTC. Translated, it gives CASSLVGTYQFF.